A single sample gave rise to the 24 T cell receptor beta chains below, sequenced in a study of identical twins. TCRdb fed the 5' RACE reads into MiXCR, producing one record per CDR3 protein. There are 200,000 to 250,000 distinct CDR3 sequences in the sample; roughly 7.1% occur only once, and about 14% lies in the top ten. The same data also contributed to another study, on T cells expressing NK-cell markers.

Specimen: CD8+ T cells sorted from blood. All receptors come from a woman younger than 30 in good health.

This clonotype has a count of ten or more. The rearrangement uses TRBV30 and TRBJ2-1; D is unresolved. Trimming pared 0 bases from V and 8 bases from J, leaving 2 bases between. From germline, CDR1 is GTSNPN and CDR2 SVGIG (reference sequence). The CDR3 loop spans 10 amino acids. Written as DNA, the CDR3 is TGTGCCTGGAGTGTGTATGAGCAGTTCTTC. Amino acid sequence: CAWSVYEQFF.

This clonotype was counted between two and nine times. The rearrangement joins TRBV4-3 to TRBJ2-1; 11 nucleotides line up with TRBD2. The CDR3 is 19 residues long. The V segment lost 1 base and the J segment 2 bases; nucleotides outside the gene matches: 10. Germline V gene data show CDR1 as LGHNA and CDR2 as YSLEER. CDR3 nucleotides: TGCGCCAGCAGCCAAGGGGGTAGCGGGAGGGAAGTGCCCTACAATGAGCAGTTCTTC. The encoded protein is CASSQGGSGREVPYNEQFF.

In DNA form, the CDR3 reads TGTGCCAGCAGTCCAGGCGGGAAAGAGACCCAGTACTTC. It is translated as CASSPGGKETQYF. V usage is TRBV12-3 or TRBV12-4 and J usage is TRBJ2-5; D may be TRBD2 (6 bases). This CDR3 is built from 13 residues. V lost 5 bases and J lost 3, with 10 bases in between.

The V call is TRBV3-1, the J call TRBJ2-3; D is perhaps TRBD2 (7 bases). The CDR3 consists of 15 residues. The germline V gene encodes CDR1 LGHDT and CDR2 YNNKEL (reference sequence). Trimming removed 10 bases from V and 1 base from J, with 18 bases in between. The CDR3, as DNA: TGTGCCACCTGCTTCCGCGGGGGCGGCACAGATACGCAGTATTTT. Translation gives CATCFRGGGTDTQYF.

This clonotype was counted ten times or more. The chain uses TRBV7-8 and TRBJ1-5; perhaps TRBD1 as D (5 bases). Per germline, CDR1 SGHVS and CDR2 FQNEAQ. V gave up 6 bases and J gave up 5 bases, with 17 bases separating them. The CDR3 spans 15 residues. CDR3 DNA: TGTGCCAGCAGTACGGCGCAGGGTGGAGATCAGCCCCAGCATTTT. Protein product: CASSTAQGGDQPQHF. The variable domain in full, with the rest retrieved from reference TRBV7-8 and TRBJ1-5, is GAGVSQSPRYKVAKRGQDVALRCDPISGHVSLFWYQQALGQGPEFLTYFQNEAQLDKSGLPSDRFFAERPEGSVSTLKIQRTQQEDSAVYLCASSTAQGGDQPQHFGDGTRLSIL.

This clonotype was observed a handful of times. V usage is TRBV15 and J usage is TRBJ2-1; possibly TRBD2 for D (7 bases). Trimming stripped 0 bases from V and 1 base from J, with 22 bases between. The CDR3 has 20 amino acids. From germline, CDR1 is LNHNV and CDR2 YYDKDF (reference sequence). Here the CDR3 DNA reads TGTGCCACCAGCAGAGATCACCGGGGGCTAGCGGATTCATCCTACAATGAGCAGTTCTTC. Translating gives CATSRDHRGLADSSYNEQFF.

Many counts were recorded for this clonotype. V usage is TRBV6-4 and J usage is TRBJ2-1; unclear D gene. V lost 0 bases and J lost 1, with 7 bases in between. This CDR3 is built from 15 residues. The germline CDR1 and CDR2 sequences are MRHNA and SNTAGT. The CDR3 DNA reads TGTGCCAGCAGTGACTCTGAAAAATCCTACAATGAGCAGTTCTTC. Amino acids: CASSDSEKSYNEQFF.

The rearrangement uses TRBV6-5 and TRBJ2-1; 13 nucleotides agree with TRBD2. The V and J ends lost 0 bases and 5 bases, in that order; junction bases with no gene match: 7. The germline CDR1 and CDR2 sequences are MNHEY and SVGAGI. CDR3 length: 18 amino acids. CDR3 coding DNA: TGTGCCAGCAGTTACTCGACAGGCGGACTAGCGGGAGACAATGAGCAGTTCTTC. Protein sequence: CASSYSTGGLAGDNEQFF.

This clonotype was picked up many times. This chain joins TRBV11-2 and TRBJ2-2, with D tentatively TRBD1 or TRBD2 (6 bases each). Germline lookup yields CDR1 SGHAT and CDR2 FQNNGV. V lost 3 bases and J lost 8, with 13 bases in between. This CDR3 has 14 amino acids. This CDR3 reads CASSFGTGTGELFF. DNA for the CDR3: TGTGCCAGCAGCTTCGGTACAGGGACTGGGGAGCTGTTTTTT. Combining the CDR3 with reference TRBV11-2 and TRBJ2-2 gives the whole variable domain EAGVAQSPRYKIIEKRQSVAFWCNPISGHATLYWYQQILGQGPKLLIQFQNNGVVDDSQLPKDRFSAERLKGVDSTLKIQPAKLEDSAVYLCASSFGTGTGELFFGEGSRLTVL.

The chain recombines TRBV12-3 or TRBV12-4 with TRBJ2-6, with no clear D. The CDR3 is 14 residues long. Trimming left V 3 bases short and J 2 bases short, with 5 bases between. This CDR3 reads CASSFTAGANVLTF. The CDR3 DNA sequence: TGTGCCAGCAGTTTCACAGCTGGGGCCAACGTCCTGACTTTC.

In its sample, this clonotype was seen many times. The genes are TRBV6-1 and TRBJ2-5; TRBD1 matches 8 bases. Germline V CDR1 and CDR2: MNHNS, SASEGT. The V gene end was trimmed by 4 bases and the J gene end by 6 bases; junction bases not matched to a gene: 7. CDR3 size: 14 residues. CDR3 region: CASSGATGVKTQYF. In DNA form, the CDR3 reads TGTGCCAGCAGTGGGGCGACAGGGGTCAAGACCCAGTACTTC.

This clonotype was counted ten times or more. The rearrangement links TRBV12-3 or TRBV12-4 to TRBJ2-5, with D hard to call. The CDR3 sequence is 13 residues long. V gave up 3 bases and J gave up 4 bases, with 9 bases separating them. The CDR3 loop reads CASSLGPAETQYF. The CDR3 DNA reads TGTGCCAGCAGTTTGGGCCCGGCAGAGACCCAGTACTTC.

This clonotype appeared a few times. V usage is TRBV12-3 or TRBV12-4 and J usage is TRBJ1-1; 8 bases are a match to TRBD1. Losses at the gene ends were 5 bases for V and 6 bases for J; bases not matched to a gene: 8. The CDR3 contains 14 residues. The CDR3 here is CASSQRDRRPEAFF. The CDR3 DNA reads TGTGCCAGCAGTCAAAGGGACAGGCGACCTGAAGCTTTCTTT.

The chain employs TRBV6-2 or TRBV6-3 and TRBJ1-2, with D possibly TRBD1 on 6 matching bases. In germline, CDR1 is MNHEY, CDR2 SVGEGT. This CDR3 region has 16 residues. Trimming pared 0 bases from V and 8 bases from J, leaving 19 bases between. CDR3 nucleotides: TGTGCCAGCAGTTACTCACGACAGGCCGCCCCCGACGGCTACACCTTC. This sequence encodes CASSYSRQAAPDGYTF.

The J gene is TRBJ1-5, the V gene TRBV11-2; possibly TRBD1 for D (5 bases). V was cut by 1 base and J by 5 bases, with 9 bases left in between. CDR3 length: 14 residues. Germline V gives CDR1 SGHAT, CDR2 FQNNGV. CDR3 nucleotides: TGTGCCAGCAGCTTAGGGGGCGACTATCAGCCCCAGCATTTT. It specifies CASSLGGDYQPQHF.

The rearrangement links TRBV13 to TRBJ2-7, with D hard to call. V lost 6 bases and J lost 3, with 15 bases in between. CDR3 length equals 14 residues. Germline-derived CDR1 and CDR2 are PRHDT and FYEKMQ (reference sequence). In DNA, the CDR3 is TGTGCCAGCAGACGATACACCGAGATCTACGAGCAGTACTTC. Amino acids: CASRRYTEIYEQYF.

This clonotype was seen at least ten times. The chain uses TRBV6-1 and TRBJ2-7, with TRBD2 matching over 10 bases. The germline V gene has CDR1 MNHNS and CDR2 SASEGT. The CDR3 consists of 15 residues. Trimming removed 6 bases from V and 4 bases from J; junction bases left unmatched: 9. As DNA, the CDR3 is TGTGCCAGCAGCCACTTAGCGGGGGGAAGGTACGAGCAGTACTTC. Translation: CASSHLAGGRYEQYF.

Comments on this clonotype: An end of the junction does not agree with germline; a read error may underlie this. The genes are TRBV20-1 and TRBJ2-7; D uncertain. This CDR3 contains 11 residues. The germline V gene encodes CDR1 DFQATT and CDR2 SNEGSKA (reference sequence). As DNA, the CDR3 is TGCAGTGCCGGATCCTTGTACGGGCAGTACTTC. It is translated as CSAGSLYGQYF.

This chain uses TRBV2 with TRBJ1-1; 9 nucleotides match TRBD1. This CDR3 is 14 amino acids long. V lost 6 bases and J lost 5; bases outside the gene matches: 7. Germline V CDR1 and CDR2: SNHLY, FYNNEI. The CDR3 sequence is CASRGTGKFTEAFF. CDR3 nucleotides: TGTGCCAGCAGGGGGACAGGGAAATTTACTGAAGCTTTCTTT.

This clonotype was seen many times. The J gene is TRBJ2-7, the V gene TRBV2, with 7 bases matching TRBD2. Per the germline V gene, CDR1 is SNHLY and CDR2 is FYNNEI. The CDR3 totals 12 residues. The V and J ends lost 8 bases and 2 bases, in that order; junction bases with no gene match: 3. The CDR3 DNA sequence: TGTGCCAGCCAGCTAGCGGCCTACGAGCAGTACTTC. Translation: CASQLAAYEQYF.

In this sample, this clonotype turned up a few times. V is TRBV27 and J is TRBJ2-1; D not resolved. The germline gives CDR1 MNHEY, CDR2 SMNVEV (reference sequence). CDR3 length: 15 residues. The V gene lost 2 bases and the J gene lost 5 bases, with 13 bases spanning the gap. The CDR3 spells CASSLEVSWNNEQFF. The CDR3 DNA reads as TGTGCCAGCAGTTTAGAAGTTTCCTGGAACAATGAGCAGTTCTTC.

The CDR3 nucleotides are TGTGCCAGCAGCCGGACAGGCTTTAATTCACCCCTCCACTTT. It is translated as CASSRTGFNSPLHF. V usage is TRBV27 and J usage is TRBJ1-6, with TRBD1 matching over 7 bases. CDR1 and CDR2 (germline): MNHEY, SMNVEV (reference sequence). The junction had 5 bases not matched to a gene; V was cut back by 6 bases and J by 6 bases. This CDR3 region has 14 residues.

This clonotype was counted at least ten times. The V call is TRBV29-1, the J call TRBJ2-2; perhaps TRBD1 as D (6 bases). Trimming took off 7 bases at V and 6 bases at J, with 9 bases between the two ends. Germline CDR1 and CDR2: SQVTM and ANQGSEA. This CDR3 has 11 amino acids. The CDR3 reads CSARGSGELFF. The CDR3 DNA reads TGCAGCGCAAGGGGGTCCGGGGAGCTGTTTTTT.

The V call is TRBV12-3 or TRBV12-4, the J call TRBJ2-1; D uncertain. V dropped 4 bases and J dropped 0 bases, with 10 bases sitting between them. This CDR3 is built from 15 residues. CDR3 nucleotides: TGTGCCAGCAGTTCACCCTACATCTCCTACAATGAGCAGTTCTTC. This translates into CASSSPYISYNEQFF.